What follows are 11 T cell receptor beta chains derived from one specimen sequenced in a study of technical replicates of blood from several donors. The data were produced by immunoSEQ multiplex PCR, yet TCRdb's version contains in-frame clones alone and is incomplete. The sample yields around 100,000 clones, nearly 96% seen once. Specimen: T cells isolated from PBMCs. These TCRs come from a human donor in good health.

This CDR3 reads CASSLDRSSEAFF. In nucleotides, the CDR3 is TGTGCCAGCAGCTTAGACAGGTCCTCTGAAGCTTTCTTT. This chain links TRBV7-3 with TRBJ1-1; TRBD1 is a possible D gene (6 bases). V was cut by 2 bases and J by 6 bases, with 10 bases left in between. Per germline, CDR1 SGHTA and CDR2 FQGTGA. The CDR3 extends over 13 amino acids.

This rearrangement joins TRBV13 to TRBJ1-1; D possibly corresponds to TRBD1 (6 bases). Between the trimmed V and J ends, which lost 5 bases and 7 bases, there was a span of 17 bases. This CDR3 has 14 amino acids. Per the germline V gene, CDR1 is PRHDT and CDR2 is FYEKMQ (reference sequence). DNA for the CDR3: TGTGCCAGCAGCCAGACAAACTTACAGGGTGAAGCTTTCTTT. Translating it yields CASSQTNLQGEAFF.

The rearrangement joins TRBV7-2 to TRBJ2-4; 9 bases match TRBD2. The V segment lost 1 base and the J segment 8 bases; nucleotides outside the gene matches: 3. The CDR3 spans 14 residues. From germline, CDR1 is SGHTA and CDR2 FQGNSA. CDR3 sequence (DNA): TGTGCCAGCAGCTTAGGCGGGAGGGCCGACATTCAGTACTTC. Translated: CASSLGGRADIQYF.

The rearrangement joins TRBV5-4 to TRBJ1-5; the D gene is possibly TRBD1 (6 bases). The CDR3 sequence is 14 residues long. Germline V gene sequence: CDR1 SGHNT, CDR2 YYREEE (reference sequence). With 2 bases removed from V and 2 bases from J, the gap between germline ends came to 8 bases. The CDR3 loop is CASSLQGGNQPQHF. CDR3 coding DNA: TGTGCCAGCAGCTTACAGGGAGGCAATCAGCCCCAGCATTTT.

V usage is TRBV9 and J usage is TRBJ2-3; D is perhaps TRBD2 (6 bases). V lost 0 bases and J 7 bases, leaving 21 bases between the germline ends. The CDR3 is 17 residues long. Germline V gene lookup returns CDR1 SGDLS and CDR2 YYNGEE. The CDR3 coding sequence is TGTGCCAGCAGCGTAGGGACATGGGGGGATTATGGATATACGCAGTATTTT. It translates to CASSVGTWGDYGYTQYF.

The chain recombines TRBV7-9 with TRBJ1-2; D is uncertain. This CDR3 comprises 14 residues. Germline V gene data show CDR1 as SEHNR and CDR2 as FQNEAQ (reference sequence). Trimming stripped 1 base from V and 8 bases from J, with 14 bases between. The CDR3, as DNA: TGTGCCAGCAGCTTAGAAGGCGGGATAGGAGGCTACACCTTC. Translating gives CASSLEGGIGGYTF. Full variable domain (rest looked up from reference TRBV7-9 and TRBJ1-2): DTGVSQNPRHKITKRGQNVTFRCDPISEHNRLYWYRQTLGQGPEFLTYFQNEAQLEKSRLLSDRFSAERPKGSFSTLEIQRTEQGDSAMYLCASSLEGGIGGYTFGSGTRLTVV.

This chain joins TRBV29-1 and TRBJ2-3; 13 bases are a match to TRBD2. Trimming at V came to 4 bases and at J to 0 bases, leaving 4 bases not matched to a gene. Germline V CDR1 and CDR2: SQVTM, ANQGSEA. The CDR3 contains 16 residues. This chain's CDR3 is CSVVGLAGLSTDTQYF. The CDR3 DNA reads as TGCAGCGTTGTGGGACTAGCGGGACTAAGCACAGATACGCAGTATTTT.

The chain has TRBV27 and TRBJ2-6, with 12 bases fitting TRBD1. This CDR3 has 18 amino acids. V was clipped by 5 bases and J by 1 base; unmatched bases: 6. CDR1 and CDR2 (germline): MNHEY, SMNVEV (reference sequence). This CDR3 is CASSGPGQGASGANVLTF. CDR3 DNA sequence: TGTGCCAGCAGTGGCCCGGGACAGGGGGCGTCTGGGGCCAACGTCCTGACTTTC.

The CDR3: CASSITGTRTKNIQYF. CDR3 DNA: TGTGCCAGTAGTATAACCGGGACTAGAACAAAAAACATTCAGTACTTC. The chain carries TRBV19 and TRBJ2-4; 8 nucleotides line up with TRBD2. The germline V gene has CDR1 LNHDA and CDR2 SQIVND (reference sequence). This CDR3 region has 16 residues. V was clipped by 2 bases and J by 4 bases; unmatched bases: 7.

The chain carries TRBV29-1 and TRBJ1-2, with TRBD1 as a possible D gene (6 bases). The germline V gene encodes CDR1 SQVTM and CDR2 ANQGSEA. The V gene lost 7 bases and the J gene lost 7 bases, with 25 bases spanning the gap. The CDR3 runs 15 residues. CDR3: CSALVVGDIPFGYTF. Here the CDR3 DNA reads TGCAGCGCCTTAGTCGTAGGGGACATACCTTTTGGCTACACCTTC. Filled out from reference TRBV29-1 and TRBJ1-2, the complete variable domain reads SAVISQKPSRDICQRGTSLTIQCQVDSQVTMMFWYRQQPGQSLTLIATANQGSEATYESGFVIDKFPISRPNLTFSTLTVSNMSPEDSSIYLCSALVVGDIPFGYTFGSGTRLTVV.

This chain connects TRBV6-1 to TRBJ2-7; weak D call: TRBD1 (5 bases). There are 13 residues in the CDR3. The germline V and J ends were trimmed by 7 bases and 5 bases, with 15 bases remaining between them. The germline V gene has CDR1 MNHNS and CDR2 SASEGT. This chain's CDR3 is CASIAFAGNEQYF. The CDR3 nucleotides read TGTGCCAGCATCGCGTTTGCAGGGAACGAGCAGTACTTC.